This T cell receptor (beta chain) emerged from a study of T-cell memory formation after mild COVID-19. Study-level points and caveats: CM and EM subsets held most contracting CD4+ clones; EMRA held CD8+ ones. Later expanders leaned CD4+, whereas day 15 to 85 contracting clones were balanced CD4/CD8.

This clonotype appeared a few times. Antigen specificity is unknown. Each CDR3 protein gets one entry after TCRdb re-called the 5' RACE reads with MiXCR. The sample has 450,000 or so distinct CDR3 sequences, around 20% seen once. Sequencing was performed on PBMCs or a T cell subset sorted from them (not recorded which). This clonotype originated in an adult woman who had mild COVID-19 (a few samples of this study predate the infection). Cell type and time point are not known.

CDR3 protein: CASRGGGSYNSPLHF. In nucleotides, the CDR3 is TGTGCCAGCAGAGGTGGCGGCTCCTATAATTCACCCCTCCACTTT. The rearrangement uses TRBV3-1 and TRBJ1-6; D is uncertain. Trimming pared 6 bases from V and 0 bases from J, leaving 9 bases between. CDR1 and CDR2 from the germline V gene are LGHDT and YNNKEL (reference sequence). CDR3 size: 15 residues.